The sample holds one count of the clone carrying this T cell receptor beta chain. cDNA reverse transcribed from extracted RNA served as the sequencing template. The assay was immunoSEQ multiplex PCR, and TCRdb's table has in-frame clones only and misses some. Of about 150,000 clones in the sample, about 53% were seen once. The sample belongs to a study of CD8+ T cells in alopecia areata. Study as a whole: Among treated patients, oral tofacitinib was administered at 5 to 10 mg twice daily. Tofacitinib ran 6 to 18 months, followed by 6 months off drug.

Obtained from alopecia areata patients were lesional scalp punch biopsies along with peripheral blood. With V trimmed by 0 bases and J by 5 bases, 5 bases remained unmatched. The germline CDR1 and CDR2 sequences are LGHNA and YSLEER. The CDR3 is made up of 16 amino acids. The input for sequencing was CD8+ T cells sorted from blood, taken at week 0. This TCR came from a human donor with alopecia areata. V usage is TRBV4-3 and J usage is TRBJ1-4, with TRBD1 matching over 8 bases. The CDR3 region has the DNA TGCGCCAGCAGCCAAGACCCCGACAGGGGCAATGAAAAACTGTTTTTT. As protein: CASSQDPDRGNEKLFF.